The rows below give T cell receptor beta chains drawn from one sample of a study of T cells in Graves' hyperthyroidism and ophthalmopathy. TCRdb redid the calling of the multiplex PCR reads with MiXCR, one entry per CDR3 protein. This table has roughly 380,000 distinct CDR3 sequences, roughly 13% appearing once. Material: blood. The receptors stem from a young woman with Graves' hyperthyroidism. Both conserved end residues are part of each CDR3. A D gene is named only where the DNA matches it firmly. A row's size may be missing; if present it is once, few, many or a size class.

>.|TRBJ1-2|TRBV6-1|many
TGTGCCAGCAGTCTGACAGATTATGGCTACACCTTC
CASSLTDYGYTF
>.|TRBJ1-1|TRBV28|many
TGTGCCAGCAAGGGCACGGAGAACACTGAAGCTTTCTTT
CASKGTENTEAFF
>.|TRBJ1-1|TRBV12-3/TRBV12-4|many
TGTGCCAGCAGTTTAACGGCCAGGGGAAGGACTGAAGCTTTCTTT
CASSLTARGRTEAFF
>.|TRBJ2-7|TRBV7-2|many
TGTGCCAGCAGCTCCCCCTTCGGAGACGAGCAGTACTTC
CASSSPFGDEQYF
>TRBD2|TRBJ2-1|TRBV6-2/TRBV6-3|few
TGTGCCTGCACCCTCGCCGTTGGGACTAGTCAGAATGAGCAGTTCTTC
CACTLAVGTSQNEQFF
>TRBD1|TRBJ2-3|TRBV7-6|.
TGTGCCAGCAGCTACAACAGGGGGCGGTTTACAGATACGCAGTATTTT
CASSYNRGRFTDTQYF
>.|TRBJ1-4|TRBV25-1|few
TGTGCCAGCGGTCCCCCGGGTCAGTGGGAAAAACTGTTTTTT
CASGPPGQWEKLFF
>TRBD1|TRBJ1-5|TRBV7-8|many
TGTGCCAGCAGCTTCGGACAGGGCGGCAATCAGCCCCAGCATTTT
CASSFGQGGNQPQHF
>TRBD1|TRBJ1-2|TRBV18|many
TGTGCCAGCTCACCAAGAACAGGGGACTATGGCTACACCTTC
CASSPRTGDYGYTF
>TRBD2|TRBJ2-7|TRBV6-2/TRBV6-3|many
TGTGCCAGCAGTTACTCGACTAGCGCCTACGAGCAGTACTTC
CASSYSTSAYEQYF
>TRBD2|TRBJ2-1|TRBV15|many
TGTGCCACCAGCAGAGGGGCTAGCGGCTCCTACAATGAGCAGTTCTTC
CATSRGASGSYNEQFF
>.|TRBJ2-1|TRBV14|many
TGTGCCAGCAGCCAGTTACTAGCAGAATACAATGAGCAGTTCTTC
CASSQLLAEYNEQFF
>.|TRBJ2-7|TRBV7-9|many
TGTGCCAGCAGCTCCTCGGTTGTTGGCATGGGGGGCTCCTACGAGCAGTACTTC
CASSSSVVGMGGSYEQYF
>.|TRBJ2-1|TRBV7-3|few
TGTGCCAGCAGCTTAACGTTGTACAATGAGCAGTTCTTC
CASSLTLYNEQFF
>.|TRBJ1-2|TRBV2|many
TGTGCCAGCATCCCGGAGGGCAGGGCGATTGGCTACACCTTC
CASIPEGRAIGYTF
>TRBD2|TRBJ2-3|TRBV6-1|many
TGTGCCAGCAGTGAAGGACTAGCGAGCACAGATACGCAGTATTTT
CASSEGLASTDTQYF
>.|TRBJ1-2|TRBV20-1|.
TGCAGTGCTAGAGGTGGCAGGGGCTACACCTTC
CSARGGRGYTF
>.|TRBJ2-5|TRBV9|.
TGTGCCGGGACGAAGACCCAGTACTTC
CAGTKTQYF
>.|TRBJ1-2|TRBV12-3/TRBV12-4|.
TGTGCCAGCAGTTTTTTACTAGGACACCGCTATGGCTACACCTTC
CASSFLLGHRYGYTF
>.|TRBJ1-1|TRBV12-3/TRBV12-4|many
TGTGCCAGCAGTTTAAACTCGATAAACACTGAAGCTTTCTTT
CASSLNSINTEAFF
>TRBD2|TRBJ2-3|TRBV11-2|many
TGTGCCAGCAGCGGACGAAAAGGACTAGCGGCTAGCACAGATACGCAGTATTTT
CASSGRKGLAASTDTQYF